This TCR beta chain was sequenced during a study of blood T cell repertoires in COVID-19. As for the study in general: Spain, Italy and the United States supplied samples that represented acute and convalescent COVID-19. PBMCs, B-cell-depleted T cells, or T cells were the source of the cDNA or gDNA that made up the material.

Losses at the gene ends were 5 bases for V and 7 bases for J; bases not matched to a gene: 6. Germline-derived CDR1 and CDR2 are SGHTA and FQGNSA. The CDR3 has 13 residues. Original methodology: Amplification with reference gene primers provided the estimates of nucleated cell counts. Data came from immunoSEQ multiplex PCR; TCRdb stores just in-frame clones and leaves some out. That table supplies the V and J calls and clone size; D and trimming were determined from the DNA. The sample lists over 45,000 clones; about nine tenths were seen once. This clone has just one count. The sequence derives from a man between 45 and 60 years old with active COVID-19. V gene TRBV7-2 combines with J gene TRBJ1-2; 8 bases map to TRBD1. Sequences were obtained from peripheral blood. CDR3 sequence: CASSNDRGLGYTF. CDR3 nucleotide sequence: TGTGCCAGCAGCAACGACAGGGGCCTTGGCTACACCTTC.